This TCR beta chain emerged from a study of blood T cell repertoires in COVID-19. Study-level information: Some COVID-19 samples were acute and others convalescent; all came from the United States, Italy and Spain. PBMCs, B-cell-depleted T cells, or T cells provided the cDNA or gDNA that made up the material.

The CDR3 is 13 amino acids. Germline-derived CDR1 and CDR2 are SGHNT and YYREEE (reference sequence). Trimming took off 0 bases at V and 5 bases at J, with 8 bases between the two ends. Under the authors' procedure: Amplification of reference gene primers provided the estimated nucleated cell counts. Sequencing was performed with immunoSEQ multiplex PCR; in TCRdb, only in-frame clones are kept and a portion is missing. The V and J calls and clone size were taken over from that table, and D and trimming were inferred from the DNA. Counted here are 130,000 to 150,000 clones, 81% occurring once; the ten biggest clones make up 8.2%. This clone has only one observation.

Sequencing was carried out using peripheral blood. This clonotype was sampled from a human donor in a cohort sampled during active COVID-19. This chain connects TRBV5-4 to TRBJ2-5; D is possibly TRBD2 (5 bases). The CDR3 coding sequence is TGTGCCAGCAGCTTGGGAGGGTGGGAGACCCAGTACTTC. Its translation: CASSLGGWETQYF.